This T cell receptor beta chain is drawn from a study of blood T cell repertoires in COVID-19. Only in-frame clones appear in the TCRdb table, and some are missing; sequencing was by immunoSEQ multiplex PCR. In the table there are 260,000 or so clones, approximately 85% of which are singletons. Trimming cost V 4 bases and J 8 bases; bases outside gene matches: 12. From germline, CDR1 is MNHEY and CDR2 SVGAGI. The length of the CDR3 is 16 residues. The sequence was collected from a man between 18 and 29 years old with active or convalescent COVID-19. Source material: peripheral blood. V and J are TRBV6-5 and TRBJ2-1; 9 bases are shared with TRBD1. This CDR3 is CASSWKDRGSGHEQFF. CDR3 nucleotides: TGTGCCAGCAGTTGGAAGGACAGGGGTTCTGGTCATGAGCAGTTCTTC.